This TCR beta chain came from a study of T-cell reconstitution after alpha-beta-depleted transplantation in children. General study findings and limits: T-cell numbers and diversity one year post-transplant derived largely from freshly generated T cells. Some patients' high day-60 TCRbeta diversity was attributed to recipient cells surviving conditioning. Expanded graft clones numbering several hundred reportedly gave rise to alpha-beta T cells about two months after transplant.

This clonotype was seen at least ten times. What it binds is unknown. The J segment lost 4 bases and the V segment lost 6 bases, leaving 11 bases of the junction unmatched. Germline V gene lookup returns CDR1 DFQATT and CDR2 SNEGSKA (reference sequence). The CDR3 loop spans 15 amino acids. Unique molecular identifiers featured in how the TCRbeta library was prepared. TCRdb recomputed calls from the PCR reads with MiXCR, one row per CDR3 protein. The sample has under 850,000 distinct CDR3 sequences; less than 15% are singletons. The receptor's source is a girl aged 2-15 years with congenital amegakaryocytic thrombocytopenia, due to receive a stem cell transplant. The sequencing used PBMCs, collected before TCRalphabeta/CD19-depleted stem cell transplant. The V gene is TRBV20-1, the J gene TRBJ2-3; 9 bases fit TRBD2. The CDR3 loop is CSAETSGPSPDTQYF. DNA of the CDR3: TGCAGTGCGGAAACTAGCGGGCCTTCACCAGATACGCAGTATTTT.